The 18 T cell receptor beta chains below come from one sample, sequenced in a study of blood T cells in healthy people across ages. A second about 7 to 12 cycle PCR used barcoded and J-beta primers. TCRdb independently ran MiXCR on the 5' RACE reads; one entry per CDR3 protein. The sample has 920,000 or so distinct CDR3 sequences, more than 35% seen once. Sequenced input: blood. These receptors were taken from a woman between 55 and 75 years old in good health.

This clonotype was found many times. The CDR3 here is CSYTQGPNYGYTF. CDR3 DNA sequence: TGCAGCTATACCCAGGGACCTAACTATGGCTACACCTTC. This sequence joins TRBV29-1 and TRBJ1-2, with a weak D call TRBD1 (5 bases). Germline CDR1 is SQVTM and CDR2 is ANQGSEA. CDR3 size: 13 residues. V was cut by 8 bases and J by 0 bases, with 13 bases left in between.

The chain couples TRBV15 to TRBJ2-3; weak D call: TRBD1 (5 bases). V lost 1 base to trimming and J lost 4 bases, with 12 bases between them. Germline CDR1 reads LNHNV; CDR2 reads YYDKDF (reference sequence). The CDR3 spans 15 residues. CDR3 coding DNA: TGTGCCACCAGCAGAGTAAAAGGGGTCGCAGATACGCAGTATTTT. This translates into CATSRVKGVADTQYF.

CDR3 region: CASSLSGRTSETQYF. As DNA, the CDR3 is TGCGCCAGCAGCTTGTCGGGACGGACATCAGAGACCCAGTACTTC. This chain links TRBV5-1 with TRBJ2-5; D possibly uses TRBD1 or TRBD2 (5 bases each). This CDR3 contains 15 residues. V was shortened by 1 base and J by 4 bases, with 14 bases between the two germline ends. Germline loops: CDR1 SGHRS, CDR2 YFSETQ.

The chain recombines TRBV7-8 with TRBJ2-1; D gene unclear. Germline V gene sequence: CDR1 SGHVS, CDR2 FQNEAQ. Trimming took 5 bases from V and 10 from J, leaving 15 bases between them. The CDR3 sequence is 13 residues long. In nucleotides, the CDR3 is TGTGCCAGCAGCCGGCAGGTACAATCAGAGCAGTTCTTC. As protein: CASSRQVQSEQFF.

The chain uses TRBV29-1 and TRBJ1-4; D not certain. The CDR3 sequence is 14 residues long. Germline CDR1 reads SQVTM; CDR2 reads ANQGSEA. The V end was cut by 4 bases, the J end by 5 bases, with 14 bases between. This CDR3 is CSVGVDYRNEKLFF. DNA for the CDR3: TGCAGCGTTGGGGTAGACTATCGGAATGAAAAACTGTTTTTT.

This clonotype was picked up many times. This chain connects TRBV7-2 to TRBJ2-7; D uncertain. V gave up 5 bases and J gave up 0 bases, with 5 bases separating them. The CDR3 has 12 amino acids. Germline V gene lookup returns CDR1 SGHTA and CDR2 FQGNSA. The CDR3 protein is CASSLNSYEQYF. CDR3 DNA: TGTGCCAGCAGCCTCAACTCCTACGAGCAGTACTTC.

This CDR3 is CASSLGTGWYAEAFF. Here the CDR3 DNA reads TGCGCCAGCAGCTTGGGGACAGGGTGGTACGCTGAAGCTTTCTTT. This chain connects TRBV5-1 to TRBJ1-1; TRBD1 matches at 8 bases. V shed 0 bases and J 6 bases; nucleotides not matched to a gene: 7. From germline, CDR1 is SGHRS and CDR2 YFSETQ. The CDR3 extends over 15 amino acids. Full variable domain (outside the CDR3, taken from reference TRBV5-1 and TRBJ1-1): KAGVTQTPRYLIKTRGQQVTLSCSPISGHRSVSWYQQTPGQGLQFLFEYFSETQRNKGNFPGRFSGRQFSNSRSEMNVSTLELGDSALYLCASSLGTGWYAEAFFGQGTRLTVV.

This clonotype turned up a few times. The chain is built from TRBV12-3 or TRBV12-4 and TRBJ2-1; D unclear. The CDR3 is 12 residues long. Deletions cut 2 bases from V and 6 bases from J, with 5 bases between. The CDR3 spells CASSLIGNEQFF. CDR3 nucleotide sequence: TGTGCCAGCAGTTTAATAGGCAATGAGCAGTTCTTC.

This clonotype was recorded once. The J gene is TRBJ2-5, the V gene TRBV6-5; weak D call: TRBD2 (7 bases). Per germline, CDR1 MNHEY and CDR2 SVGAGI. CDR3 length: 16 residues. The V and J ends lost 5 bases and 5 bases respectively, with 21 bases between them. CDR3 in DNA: TGTGCCAGCAGTCTTGTGCTACAGGGAGGGGGTGAGACCCAGTACTTC. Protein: CASSLVLQGGGETQYF.

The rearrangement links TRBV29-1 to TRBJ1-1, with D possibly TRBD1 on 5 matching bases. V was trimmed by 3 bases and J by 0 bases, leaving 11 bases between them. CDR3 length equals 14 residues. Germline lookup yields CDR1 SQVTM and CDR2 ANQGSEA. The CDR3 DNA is TGCAGCGTTGATCAGGGCTCTCTGAACACTGAAGCTTTCTTT. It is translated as CSVDQGSLNTEAFF. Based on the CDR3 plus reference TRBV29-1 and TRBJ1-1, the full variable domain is SAVISQKPSRDICQRGTSLTIQCQVDSQVTMMFWYRQQPGQSLTLIATANQGSEATYESGFVIDKFPISRPNLTFSTLTVSNMSPEDSSIYLCSVDQGSLNTEAFFGQGTRLTVV.

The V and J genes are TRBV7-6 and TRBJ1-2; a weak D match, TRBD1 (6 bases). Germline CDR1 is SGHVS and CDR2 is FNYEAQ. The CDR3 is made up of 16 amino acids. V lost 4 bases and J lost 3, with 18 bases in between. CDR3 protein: CASSSTRGGGDYGYTF. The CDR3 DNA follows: TGTGCCAGCAGCTCCACACGGGGGGGCGGCGACTATGGCTACACCTTC.

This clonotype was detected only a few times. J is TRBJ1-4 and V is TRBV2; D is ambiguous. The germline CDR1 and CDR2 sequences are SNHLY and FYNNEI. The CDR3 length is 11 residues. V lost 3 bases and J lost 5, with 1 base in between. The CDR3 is CASSENEKLFF. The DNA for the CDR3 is TGTGCCAGCAGTGAGAATGAAAAACTGTTTTTT.

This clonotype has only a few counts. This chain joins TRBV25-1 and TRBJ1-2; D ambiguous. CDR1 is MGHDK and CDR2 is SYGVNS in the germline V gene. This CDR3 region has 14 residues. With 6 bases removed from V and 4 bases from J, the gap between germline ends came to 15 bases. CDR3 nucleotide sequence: TGTGCCAGCAGGGGAGAGGTGGAGACCTATGGCTACACCTTC. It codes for CASRGEVETYGYTF.

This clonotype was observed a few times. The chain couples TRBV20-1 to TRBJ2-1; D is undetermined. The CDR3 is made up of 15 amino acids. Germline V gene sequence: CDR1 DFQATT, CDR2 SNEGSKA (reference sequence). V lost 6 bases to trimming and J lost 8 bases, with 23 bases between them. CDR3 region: CSAPPPILKGHEQFF. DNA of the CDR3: TGCAGTGCACCCCCACCGATATTAAAGGGCCATGAGCAGTTCTTC.

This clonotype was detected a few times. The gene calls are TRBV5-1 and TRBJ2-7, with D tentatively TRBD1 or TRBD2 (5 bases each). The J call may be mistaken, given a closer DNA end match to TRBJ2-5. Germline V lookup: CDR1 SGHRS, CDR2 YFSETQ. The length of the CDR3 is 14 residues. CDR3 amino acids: CASRLGEPVETQYF. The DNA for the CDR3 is TGCGCCAGCAGACTGGGGGAGCCTGTGGAGACCCAGTACTTC.

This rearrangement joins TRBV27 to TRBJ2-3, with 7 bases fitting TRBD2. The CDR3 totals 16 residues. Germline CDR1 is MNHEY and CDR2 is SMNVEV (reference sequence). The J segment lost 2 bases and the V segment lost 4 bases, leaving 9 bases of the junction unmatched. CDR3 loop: CASSSILLAATDTQYF. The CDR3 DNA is TGTGCCAGCAGTTCCATACTTCTAGCGGCCACAGATACGCAGTATTTT.

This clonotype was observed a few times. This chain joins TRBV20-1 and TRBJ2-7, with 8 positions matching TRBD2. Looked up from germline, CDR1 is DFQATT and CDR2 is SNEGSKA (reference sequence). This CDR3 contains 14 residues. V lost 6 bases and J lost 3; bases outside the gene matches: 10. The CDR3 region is CSASPTSGGYEQYF. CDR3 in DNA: TGCAGTGCCAGCCCCACTAGCGGTGGCTACGAGCAGTACTTC.

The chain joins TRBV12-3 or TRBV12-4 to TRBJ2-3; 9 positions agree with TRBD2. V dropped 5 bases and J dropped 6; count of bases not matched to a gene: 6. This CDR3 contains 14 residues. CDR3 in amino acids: CASSTGLADDTQYF. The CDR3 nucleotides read TGTGCCAGCAGTACGGGACTAGCTGACGATACGCAGTATTTT.